One TCR beta chain is described in this entry. Its antigen is as yet unknown. The junction departs from the called germline gene at one end, perhaps through a read error. From germline, CDR1 is SNHLY and CDR2 FYNNEI. CDR3 length equals 13 residues. The sample comes from a study of cytomegalovirus exposure and HLA in healthy donors. Study-wide results and caveats: The listing of roughly 160 TCR beta chains classed them as cytomegalovirus-associated.

60 Vbeta and 13 Jbeta primers were used in PCR. Measured with immunoSEQ multiplex PCR; TCRdb has only the in-frame clones, and not every one. The table records roughly 100,000 clones, about 80% of them present only once. The TCR was taken from a woman younger than 35 in good health and CMV-seropositive. Source material: PBMCs. The J gene is TRBJ2-3, the V gene TRBV2; D not resolved. The CDR3 here is CASSQAYTDTQYF. CDR3 nucleotide sequence: TGTGCCAGCAGTCAAGCCTACACAGATACGCAGTATTTT.